The 3 T cell receptor beta chains in this list originate from one sample, sequenced in a study of T cell repertoires in cytomegalovirus infection. In TCRdb, the reads were re-called with MiXCR into one record per CDR3 protein. The sample includes around 630,000 distinct CDR3 sequences, 20% to 25% of them seen just once. Material for sequencing was CD8+ T cells from PBMCs. The receptors were gathered from a human donor in good health (CMV status not recorded). Some clones in this sample may be carry-over from other donors' samples.

The chain joins TRBV20-1 to TRBJ1-4, with TRBD1 as a possible D gene (5 bases). Trimming left V 0 bases short and J 2 bases short, with 10 bases between. This CDR3 contains 15 residues. From germline, CDR1 is DFQATT and CDR2 SNEGSKA (reference sequence). CDR3 protein: CSARDRDSTNEKLFF. CDR3 nucleotides: TGCAGTGCTAGAGATCGCGACAGCACTAATGAAAAACTGTTTTTT.

The chain combines TRBV29-1 with TRBJ2-7; 9 bases are a match to TRBD1. CDR1 and CDR2 from the germline V gene are SQVTM and ANQGSEA. V was clipped by 6 bases and J by 3 bases; unmatched bases: 9. CDR3 length equals 14 residues. The CDR3 nucleotides are TGCAGCGTCGGAGGGACAGGGAAAAACTACGAGCAGTACTTC. Its translation is CSVGGTGKNYEQYF.

This clonotype has ten or more counts. This rearrangement joins TRBV12-3 or TRBV12-4 to TRBJ2-5, with D possibly TRBD1 on 5 matching bases. V lost 5 bases and J lost 1, with 8 bases in between. This CDR3 contains 13 residues. This CDR3 reads CASSQGAQETQYF. The CDR3 region has the DNA TGTGCCAGCAGTCAAGGGGCCCAAGAGACCCAGTACTTC.